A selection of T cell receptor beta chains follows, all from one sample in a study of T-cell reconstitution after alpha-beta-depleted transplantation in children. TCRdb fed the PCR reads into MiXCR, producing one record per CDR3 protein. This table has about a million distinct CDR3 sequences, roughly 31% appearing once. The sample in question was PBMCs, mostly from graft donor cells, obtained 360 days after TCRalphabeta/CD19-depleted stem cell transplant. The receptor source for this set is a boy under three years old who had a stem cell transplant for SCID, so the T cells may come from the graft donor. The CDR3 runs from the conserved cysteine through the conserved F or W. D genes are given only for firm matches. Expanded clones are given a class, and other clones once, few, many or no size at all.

TGTGCCAGCAGCTTGGTAGCCCTGGGGGTAGATACGCAGTATTTT CASSLVALGVDTQYF few TRBJ2-3 . TRBV7-6
TGCGCCAGCAGCTTGGGCGAACTAGGCGGCACTGAAGCTTTCTTT CASSLGELGGTEAFF few TRBJ1-1 . TRBV5-1
TGCAGCCCTAGATTCTTGGGGGGGTCAACAGATACGCAGTATTTT CSPRFLGGSTDTQYF few TRBJ2-3 TRBD2 TRBV20-1
TGTGCCAGCAGCCGACAGGGGGCCGACATTGAAGCTTTCTTT CASSRQGADIEAFF few TRBJ1-1 TRBD1 TRBV4-2
TGTGCCAGCAGTGAAGTTAGGCTAGGGGCAGATACGCAGTATTTT CASSEVRLGADTQYF . TRBJ2-3 . TRBV2
TGCAGTGCTAGATGGGACAGGTGGTACCAAGAGACCCAGTACTTC CSARWDRWYQETQYF few TRBJ2-5 TRBD1 TRBV20-1
TGCAGTGCGGCCCCAGGGACGGGGAATCAGCCCCAGCATTTT CSAAPGTGNQPQHF few TRBJ1-5 . TRBV20-1
TGTGCCACCAGTGCCCTGACAGGCGCCTTCACAGATACGCAGTATTTT CATSALTGAFTDTQYF . TRBJ2-3 . TRBV24-1
TGCGCCAGCAGCACGAGACAGGGGACGATGATGAACACTGAAGCTTTCTTT CASSTRQGTMMNTEAFF few TRBJ1-1 TRBD1 TRBV5-1
TGCGCCAGCAGTGACCCGGACAGGGGATATTTTTCCAAAAACATTCAGTACTTC CASSDPDRGYFSKNIQYF . TRBJ2-4 TRBD1 TRBV10-2
TGCAGTGCCACAAGACAGGGTCGCGGCTACACCTTC CSATRQGRGYTF few TRBJ1-2 TRBD1 TRBV20-1
TGTGCCAGCAGCTTAGCCCAGGGGCAGGCAGATACGCAGTATTTT CASSLAQGQADTQYF few TRBJ2-3 . TRBV7-2
TGCGCCAGCAGCTTGTCGAAATTACGGTACAATGAGCAGTTCTTC CASSLSKLRYNEQFF . TRBJ2-1 . TRBV5-1
TGCAGTGCTAGGACTGAGACGAGCTCCTACGAGCAGTACTTC CSARTETSSYEQYF . TRBJ2-7 . TRBV20-1
TGCGCCAGCAGCCCTTCTGAGCCTGCCTACGAGCAGTACTTC CASSPSEPAYEQYF . TRBJ2-7 . TRBV4-1
TGTGCCACCAGCGCCTCACTAGCGGGGGGCACCGGGGAGCTGTTTTTT CATSASLAGGTGELFF few TRBJ2-2 TRBD2 TRBV15
TGTGCCAGCAGCCCGACCGCCGTCACAGATACGCAGTATTTT CASSPTAVTDTQYF few TRBJ2-3 . TRBV11-3
TGTGCCAGCAGCCTCAGGGGGAAGTTGCCCACCGGGGAGCTGTTTTTT CASSLRGKLPTGELFF few TRBJ2-2 TRBD1 TRBV12-3/TRBV12-4
TGTGCCAGCAGCCAAGAGATCCACAAGCAGTACTTC CASSQEIHKQYF . TRBJ2-7 . TRBV3-1
TGCAGCGTTGCTAACGGGAAGAACCCCCTCTGGTCTAGCACAGATACGCAGTATTTT CSVANGKNPLWSSTDTQYF few TRBJ2-3 . TRBV29-1
TGTGCCACCAGAGCTTTGGGACAGGGGTACACTGAAGCTTTCTTT CATRALGQGYTEAFF . TRBJ1-1 TRBD1 TRBV15
TGCGCCAGCAGCTTGGAAAGGCCTTACACTGATGAGGAAGAGACCCAGTACTTC CASSLERPYTDEEETQYF . TRBJ2-5 . TRBV5-1
TGTGCCAGCAGCCAAGATGGGCGTCTCTATGGCTACACCTTC CASSQDGRLYGYTF few TRBJ1-2 . TRBV3-1
TGTGCCAGCAGTAGTATAGCGGTGGTGGGGAGCCAAGAGACCCAGTACTTC CASSSIAVVGSQETQYF . TRBJ2-5 . TRBV12-3/TRBV12-4